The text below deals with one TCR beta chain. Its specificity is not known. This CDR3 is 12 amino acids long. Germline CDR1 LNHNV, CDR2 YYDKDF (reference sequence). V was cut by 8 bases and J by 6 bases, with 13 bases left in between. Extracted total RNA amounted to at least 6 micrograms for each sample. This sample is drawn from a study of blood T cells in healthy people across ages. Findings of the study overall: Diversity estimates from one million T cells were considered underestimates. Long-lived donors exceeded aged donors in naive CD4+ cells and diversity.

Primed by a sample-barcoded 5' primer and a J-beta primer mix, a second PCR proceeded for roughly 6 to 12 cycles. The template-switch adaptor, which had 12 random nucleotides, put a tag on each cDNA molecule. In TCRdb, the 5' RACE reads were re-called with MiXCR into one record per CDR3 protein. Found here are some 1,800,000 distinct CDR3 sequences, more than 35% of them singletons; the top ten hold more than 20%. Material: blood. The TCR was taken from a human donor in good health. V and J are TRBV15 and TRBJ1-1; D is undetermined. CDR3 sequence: CATSPLAAEAFF. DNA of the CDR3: TGTGCCACCTCCCCCCTTGCGGCTGAAGCTTTCTTT.